This T cell receptor (beta chain) was sequenced for a study of CD8 T cells in ankylosing spondylitis. V was cut by 5 bases and J by 1 base, with 6 bases left in between. Germline lookup yields CDR1 SGHRS and CDR2 YFSETQ. The CDR3 length is 12 residues. Findings and limits, study-wide: A TCR beta motif of under 10 highly homologous variants seemed to mark ankylosing spondylitis blood.

Many counts were recorded for this clonotype. Its specificity is not known. TCRdb reprocessed the 5' RACE reads with MiXCR, giving one entry per CDR3 protein. The sample carries more than 100,000 distinct CDR3 sequences, around 10% recorded once. J is TRBJ2-5 and V is TRBV5-1; no clear D gene. The material sequenced was blood, either unsorted or a sorted T cell fraction (not recorded which). The TCR comes from a female donor with ankylosing spondylitis or in good health (not recorded which). The CDR3 loop reads CASRAGQETQYF. CDR3 DNA: TGCGCCAGCAGAGCTGGCCAAGAGACCCAGTACTTC.